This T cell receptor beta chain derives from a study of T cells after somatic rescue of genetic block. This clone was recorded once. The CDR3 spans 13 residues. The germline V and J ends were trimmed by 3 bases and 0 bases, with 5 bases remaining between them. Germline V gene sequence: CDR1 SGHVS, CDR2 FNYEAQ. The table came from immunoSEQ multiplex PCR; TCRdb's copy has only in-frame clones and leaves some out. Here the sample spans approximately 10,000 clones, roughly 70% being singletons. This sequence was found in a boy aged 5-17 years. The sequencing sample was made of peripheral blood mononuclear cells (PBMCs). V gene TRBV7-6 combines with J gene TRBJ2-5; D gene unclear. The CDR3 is CASSFGNQETQYF. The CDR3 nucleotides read TGTGCCAGCAGCTTTGGGAACCAAGAGACCCAGTACTTC.